A single sample gave rise to the 12 T cell receptor beta chains below, sequenced in a study of blood T cell repertoires in COVID-19. The assay was immunoSEQ multiplex PCR, and TCRdb's table has in-frame clones only and misses some. The sample consists of about 250,000 clones, approximately 85% of them appearing once. Sequencing used PBMCs or T cells enriched from blood (not recorded which). All receptors come from a woman aged 50 to 65 with acute COVID-19.

The V gene is TRBV20-1, the J gene TRBJ1-6, with 7 bases lining up with TRBD1. The CDR3 runs 14 residues. CDR1 and CDR2 (germline): DFQATT, SNEGSKA (reference sequence). V gave up 3 bases and J gave up 10 bases; unmatched junction bases: 9. Here the CDR3 reads CSASDPRGSSPLHF. The CDR3, as DNA: TGCAGTGCTAGTGATCCCAGGGGGTCCTCACCCCTCCACTTT.

This clone showed up just a few times. The chain is built from TRBV27 and TRBJ1-1; 12 nucleotides align to TRBD1. The CDR3 extends over 16 amino acids. J was trimmed by 1 base and V by 5 bases; bases with no gene match: 5. CDR1 and CDR2 (germline): MNHEY, SMNVEV (reference sequence). CDR3 residues: CASSPRGQGANTEAFF. CDR3 nucleotides: TGTGCCAGCAGTCCGAGGGGACAGGGGGCGAACACTGAAGCTTTCTTT.

The rearrangement uses TRBV29-1 and TRBJ2-2, with 7 positions matching TRBD1. CDR3 length equals 14 residues. V shed 4 bases and J 5 bases; nucleotides not matched to a gene: 7. Per germline, CDR1 SQVTM and CDR2 ANQGSEA. CDR3 sequence reads: CSVGWIQGTGELFF. In DNA, the CDR3 is TGCAGCGTTGGGTGGATACAGGGGACCGGGGAGCTGTTTTTT.

The chain employs TRBV27 and TRBJ2-7; D unresolved. Germline assignment: CDR1 MNHEY and CDR2 SMNVEV (reference sequence). V lost 8 bases and J lost 0, with 8 bases in between. The length of the CDR3 is 12 residues. The CDR3 nucleotides are TGTGCCAGCGGAGTTTACTCCTACGAGCAGTACTTC. Its protein product is CASGVYSYEQYF.

V and J are TRBV7-2 and TRBJ1-2, with 10 bases matching TRBD1. There are 15 residues in the CDR3. The junction had 8 bases not matched to a gene; V was cut back by 5 bases and J by 5 bases. CDR1 is SGHTA and CDR2 is FQGNSA in the germline V gene. CDR3 bases: TGTGCCAGCAGCCTGGGACAGGGGTTTCATTATGGCTACACCTTC. Residues: CASSLGQGFHYGYTF.

The V and J genes are TRBV18 and TRBJ1-1, with D maybe TRBD1 (5 bases). CDR3 length equals 14 residues. Germline lookup yields CDR1 KGHSH and CDR2 LQKENI. Trimming removed 6 bases at V and 0 bases at J, with 11 bases between. The DNA for the CDR3 is TGTGCCAGCTCTCTCGACAGATTGAACACTGAAGCTTTCTTT. This translates into CASSLDRLNTEAFF.

V and J are TRBV5-1 and TRBJ1-2, with a possible D match to TRBD1 (6 bases). This CDR3 region has 15 residues. Trimming took 4 bases from V and 4 from J, leaving 17 bases between them. Germline V lookup: CDR1 SGHRS, CDR2 YFSETQ. Here the CDR3 DNA reads TGCGCCAGCAGCCTCCGTAGAGACAGGATCTATGGCTACACCTTC. The encoded protein is CASSLRRDRIYGYTF.

The rearrangement links TRBV15 to TRBJ1-3; weak D call: TRBD1 (5 bases). The CDR3 runs 12 residues. V lost 9 bases to trimming and J lost 5 bases, with 11 bases between them. Germline V gives CDR1 LNHNV, CDR2 YYDKDF (reference sequence). This CDR3 is CATQAARNTIYF. The CDR3 nucleotides are TGTGCCACACAGGCGGCGAGAAACACCATATATTTT. Filled out from reference TRBV15 and TRBJ1-3, the complete variable domain reads DAMVIQNPRYQVTQFGKPVTLSCSQTLNHNVMYWYQQKSSQAPKLLFHYYDKDFNNEADTPDNFQSRRPNTSFCFLDIRSPGLGDTAMYLCATQAARNTIYFGEGSWLTVV.

The rearrangement uses TRBV19 and TRBJ2-2; 8 bases align to TRBD1. Germline-derived CDR1 and CDR2 are LNHDA and SQIVND (reference sequence). The length of the CDR3 is 14 residues. With V trimmed by 7 bases and J by 5 bases, 6 bases remained unmatched. CDR3 DNA: TGTGCCAGTAAGGACAGGGTGGTTACCGGGGAGCTGTTTTTT. It is translated as CASKDRVVTGELFF.

The V and J genes are TRBV12-3 or TRBV12-4 and TRBJ1-4; no firm D call. The germline V and J ends were trimmed by 5 bases and 8 bases, with 12 bases remaining between them. The CDR3 is made up of 13 amino acids. CDR3 loop: CASSLRALEKLFF. The DNA for the CDR3 is TGTGCCAGCAGTCTCCGAGCGCTAGAAAAACTGTTTTTT.

The rearrangement links TRBV21-1 to TRBJ1-5. TRBV21-1 is a documented pseudogene. The CDR3 is 14 residues long. The chain's CDR3 is CASSKGRSNQPQHF. The CDR3 DNA sequence: TGTGCCAGCAGCAAGGGGAGGAGCAATCAGCCCCAGCATTTT.

This chain connects TRBV6-5 to TRBJ1-1; tentative D call: TRBD1 (5 bases). Germline V lookup: CDR1 MNHEY, CDR2 SVGAGI. CDR3 length: 15 amino acids. The V end lost 4 bases, the J end lost 4 bases, and 16 bases lay between the germline ends. CDR3 DNA sequence: TGTGCCAGCAGTTCCCCGGGAGGGGCGGTCACTGAAGCTTTCTTT. This sequence encodes CASSSPGGAVTEAFF.